These 28 T cell receptor beta chains originate from one sample sequenced in a study of follicular helper T cells after annual influenza vaccination. The assay was immunoSEQ multiplex PCR, and TCRdb's table has in-frame clones only and misses some. The sample yields more than 4,000 clones, over 80% seen once. Time point specified: 2015-2016 season, 7 days after influenza vaccination. The input for sequencing was CXCR5+ CD38- circulating T follicular helper cells from blood, taken 7 days after influenza vaccination. Sample subset: circulating Tfh, non-naive CD4+CXCR5+PD-1+ (ICOS+CD38+ or ICOS-CD38-). The receptors were sampled from an adult who received the influenza vaccine.

Only one count was recorded for this clone. This chain uses TRBV9 with TRBJ1-1, with unresolved D. Trimming took 0 bases from V and 7 from J, leaving 10 bases between them. The CDR3 extends over 13 amino acids. Germline CDR1 and CDR2: SGDLS and YYNGEE. CDR3 bases: TGTGCCAGCAGCGTAGAGGATGGGAGTGAAGCTTTCTTT. Its protein product is CASSVEDGSEAFF.

This chain joins TRBV11-2 and TRBJ1-3; D unclear. This CDR3 contains 15 residues. The V end lost 6 bases, the J end lost 0 bases, and 12 bases lay between the germline ends. The germline gives CDR1 SGHAT, CDR2 FQNNGV. CDR3 protein: CASSNLGSSGNTIYF. CDR3 sequence (DNA): TGTGCCAGCAGTAACCTCGGGAGCTCTGGAAACACCATATATTTT.

The rearrangement uses TRBV4-3 and TRBJ2-6, with D possibly called TRBD1 or TRBD2 (5 bases each). Trimming removed 4 bases from V and 0 bases from J, with 22 bases in between. The CDR3 extends over 20 amino acids. The germline gives CDR1 LGHNA, CDR2 YSLEER. The chain's CDR3 is CASSRNIGGTQFSGANVLTF. The CDR3 DNA is TGCGCCAGCAGCCGAAACATTGGGGGTACCCAATTCTCTGGGGCCAACGTCCTGACTTTC.

The chain is built from TRBV23-1 and TRBJ1-1, with D tentatively TRBD1 (5 bases). TRBV23-1 falls under the ORF class, with uncertain function. V was pared by 3 bases and J by 4 bases, with 15 bases between. The CDR3 totals 15 residues. The CDR3 loop reads CASSHFKTGRTEAFF. For the CDR3, the DNA is TGCGCCAGCAGTCACTTTAAGACGGGACGCACTGAAGCTTTCTTT.

The chain recombines TRBV2 with TRBJ1-2; TRBD1 matches 7 bases. In germline, CDR1 is SNHLY, CDR2 FYNNEI. Trimming cost V 7 bases and J 3 bases; bases outside gene matches: 5. The CDR3 is 13 residues long. CDR3 sequence (DNA): TGTGCCAGCATACCAGGGGGTGACTATGGCTACACCTTC. As protein: CASIPGGDYGYTF.

The CDR3 coding sequence is TGTGCCAGCAGTTTCCGGGACAGGGGTCGGAGTCAGCCCCAGCATTTT. It yields the protein CASSFRDRGRSQPQHF. The chain uses TRBV2 and TRBJ1-5, with 10 bases that match TRBD1. In germline, CDR1 is SNHLY, CDR2 FYNNEI. The CDR3 runs to 16 residues. V lost 5 bases and J lost 6; bases outside the gene matches: 10.

This clone was seen once. V usage is TRBV6-5 and J usage is TRBJ2-1; 7 nucleotides align to TRBD1. J gave up 8 bases and V 2 bases, and 6 bases lay outside the gene matches. Germline CDR1 MNHEY, CDR2 SVGAGI. The length of the CDR3 is 14 residues. In nucleotides, the CDR3 is TGTGCCAGCAGTTACAAGACAGGGTTTTATGAGCAGTTCTTC. Translating gives CASSYKTGFYEQFF.

This chain connects TRBV19 to TRBJ2-7; D possibly uses TRBD1 or TRBD2 (5 bases each). This CDR3 is built from 15 residues. The germline CDR1 and CDR2 sequences are LNHDA and SQIVND (reference sequence). V lost 2 bases and J 0 bases, leaving 11 bases between the germline ends. CDR3 region: CASSIKGTGSYEQYF. The DNA of the CDR3 is TGTGCCAGTAGTATAAAGGGGACGGGCTCCTACGAGCAGTACTTC. The full variable domain, with the rest looked up from reference TRBV19 and TRBJ2-7, is DGGITQSPKYLFRKEGQNVTLSCEQNLNHDAMYWYRQDPGQGLRLIYYSQIVNDFQKGDIAEGYSVSREKKESFPLTVTSAQKNPTAFYLCASSIKGTGSYEQYFGPGTRLTVT.

The chain joins TRBV29-1 to TRBJ1-1; 7 bases fit TRBD1. The CDR3 runs 12 residues. V dropped 4 bases and J dropped 1; count of bases not matched to a gene: 0. Germline loops: CDR1 SQVTM, CDR2 ANQGSEA. CDR3 sequence (DNA): TGCAGCGTTGGGACAGGGAACACTGAAGCTTTCTTT. The encoded protein is CSVGTGNTEAFF.

This chain joins TRBV19 and TRBJ1-1; no reliable D call. This CDR3 is built from 11 residues. The germline V gene encodes CDR1 LNHDA and CDR2 SQIVND (reference sequence). Trimming left V 5 bases short and J 5 bases short, with 6 bases between. The CDR3: CASSFRTEAFF. The CDR3, as DNA: TGTGCCAGTAGTTTTCGTACTGAAGCTTTCTTT.

J is TRBJ1-2 and V is TRBV28; the D is unclear. This CDR3 spans 12 amino acids. Germline V gene sequence: CDR1 MDHEN, CDR2 SYDVKM. The V and J ends lost 1 base and 8 bases respectively, with 8 bases between them. In nucleotides, the CDR3 is TGTGCCAGCAGTTTATTTCCGGAGGGCTACACCTTC. Its protein is CASSLFPEGYTF.

CDR3 nucleotide sequence: TGTGCCAGCAGTGTCACTAGCGGGGGTAACTTTCGGGAGACCCAGTACTTC. This codes for CASSVTSGGNFRETQYF. The chain joins TRBV6-4 to TRBJ2-5; 11 bases are a match to TRBD2. The CDR3 sequence is 17 residues long. V gave up 4 bases and J gave up 5 bases; unmatched junction bases: 12. The V gene's germline CDR1 is MRHNA and CDR2 SNTAGT.

V usage is TRBV5-1 and J usage is TRBJ1-4; D might be TRBD1 (6 bases). Trimming took 4 bases from V and 4 from J, leaving 14 bases between them. The CDR3 is 15 amino acids. Germline lookup yields CDR1 SGHRS and CDR2 YFSETQ. CDR3 in DNA: TGCGCCAGCAGCCTTTTCGGACAGTATAATGAAAAACTGTTTTTT. Amino acid sequence: CASSLFGQYNEKLFF.

V is TRBV19 and J is TRBJ1-1; D is unresolved. CDR3 size: 14 residues. V was trimmed by 3 bases and J by 2 bases, leaving 10 bases between them. Germline lookup yields CDR1 LNHDA and CDR2 SQIVND (reference sequence). The CDR3 spells CASSIATVNTEAFF. The DNA of the CDR3 is TGTGCCAGTAGTATCGCAACAGTTAACACTGAAGCTTTCTTT.

This clone has a single count. The chain recombines TRBV4-2 with TRBJ1-2, with D uncertain. Germline assignment: CDR1 LGHNA and CDR2 YNFKEQ. CDR3 length equals 16 residues. V shed 0 bases and J shed 4 bases, with 15 bases lying between them. The CDR3 here is CASSQELGQSGYGYTF. In nucleotides, the CDR3 is TGTGCCAGCAGCCAAGAACTCGGGCAGTCGGGCTATGGCTACACCTTC.

The V call is TRBV4-2, the J call TRBJ2-5; no clear D gene. The CDR3 runs 14 residues. CDR1 LGHNA and CDR2 YNFKEQ come from the germline V gene. V lost 6 bases and J 4 bases, leaving 15 bases between the germline ends. The CDR3 loop is CASSSAGVRETQYF. The DNA of the CDR3 is TGTGCCAGCAGTTCGGCAGGCGTGAGAGAGACCCAGTACTTC.

This chain links TRBV7-8 with TRBJ1-5, with TRBD1 as a possible D gene (5 bases). The CDR3 extends over 16 amino acids. Germline values: CDR1 SGHVS, CDR2 FQNEAQ. Deletions cut 2 bases from V and 3 bases from J, with 14 bases between. The CDR3 DNA is TGTGCCAGCAGCTTAACCTTAGGGGTGTCCAATCAGCCCCAGCATTTT. As protein: CASSLTLGVSNQPQHF. The full variable domain, with the rest looked up from reference TRBV7-8 and TRBJ1-5, is GAGVSQSPRYKVAKRGQDVALRCDPISGHVSLFWYQQALGQGPEFLTYFQNEAQLDKSGLPSDRFFAERPEGSVSTLKIQRTQQEDSAVYLCASSLTLGVSNQPQHFGDGTRLSIL.

Here the CDR3 reads CASRGGPSDYNEQFF. The DNA of the CDR3 is TGTGCTAGTAGGGGGGGCCCCTCGGACTACAATGAGCAGTTCTTC. The chain uses TRBV12-5 and TRBJ2-1, with D possibly matching TRBD2 (7 bases). Germline V lookup: CDR1 LGHNT, CDR2 FRNRAP. Between the trimmed V and J ends, which lost 8 bases and 3 bases, there was a span of 17 bases. There are 15 residues in the CDR3.

This clone has more than one count but fewer than ten. CDR3 sequence: CASRRTGTAMGYTF. CDR3 DNA: TGCGCCAGCAGGCGTACCGGGACAGCTATGGGCTACACCTTC. The J gene is TRBJ1-2, the V gene TRBV23-1, with 7 bases matching TRBD1. TRBV23-1 is filed as an ORF, its function uncertain. This CDR3 has 14 residues. With V trimmed by 6 bases and J by 8 bases, 12 bases remained unmatched.

This clone was observed a single time. The genes are TRBV18 and TRBJ1-5; D is unclear. Germline V gene lookup returns CDR1 KGHSH and CDR2 LQKENI. Trimming stripped 4 bases from V and 0 bases from J, with 13 bases between. This CDR3 is 16 amino acids long. CDR3 in amino acids: CASSQESPYSNQPQHF. The CDR3 coding sequence is TGTGCCAGCTCACAGGAGAGCCCTTATAGCAATCAGCCCCAGCATTTT.

The V gene is TRBV6-1, the J gene TRBJ1-1; 7 bases line up with TRBD1. Germline assignment: CDR1 MNHNS and CDR2 SASEGT. This CDR3 is built from 13 residues. The CDR3 is CAGQDGMNTEAFF. CDR3 in DNA: TGTGCTGGACAGGATGGCATGAACACTGAAGCTTTCTTT.

The chain has TRBV27 and TRBJ1-2, with a possible D match to TRBD1 (5 bases). V lost 3 bases to trimming and J lost 4 bases, with 9 bases between them. The CDR3 consists of 13 residues. Per the germline V gene, CDR1 is MNHEY and CDR2 is SMNVEV (reference sequence). The CDR3, as DNA: TGTGCCAGCAGTTTTGACAGATCCTATGGCTACACCTTC. Translation gives CASSFDRSYGYTF.

This chain uses TRBV5-1 with TRBJ2-3, with 7 bases identical to TRBD2. Losses at the gene ends were 4 bases for V and 2 bases for J; bases not matched to a gene: 1. Germline V gene lookup returns CDR1 SGHRS and CDR2 YFSETQ. This CDR3 has 13 amino acids. CDR3 amino acids: CASSQRDTDTQYF. The CDR3 coding sequence is TGCGCCAGCAGCCAGCGGGACACAGATACGCAGTATTTT.

This chain links TRBV7-9 with TRBJ2-3; 10 bases line up with TRBD2. The germline V gene has CDR1 SEHNR and CDR2 FQNEAQ (reference sequence). V shed 5 bases and J 1 base; nucleotides not matched to a gene: 3. The CDR3 contains 15 residues. Here the CDR3 reads CASSASGGRTDTQYF. CDR3 DNA sequence: TGTGCCAGCAGCGCTAGCGGGGGCCGCACAGATACGCAGTATTTT. The whole variable domain, filled in from reference TRBV7-9 and TRBJ2-3, reads DTGVSQNPRHKITKRGQNVTFRCDPISEHNRLYWYRQTLGQGPEFLTYFQNEAQLEKSRLLSDRFSAERPKGSFSTLEIQRTEQGDSAMYLCASSASGGRTDTQYFGPGTRLTVL.

J is TRBJ2-3 and V is TRBV5-1; possibly TRBD2 for D (5 bases). The germline gives CDR1 SGHRS, CDR2 YFSETQ. The CDR3 length is 14 residues. Trimming stripped 4 bases from V and 4 bases from J, with 13 bases between. The CDR3 coding sequence is TGCGCCAGCAGCGAAGCGGTAGGGCCAGATACGCAGTATTTT. Translating it yields CASSEAVGPDTQYF.

This clone is a singleton in its sample. V and J are TRBV5-1 and TRBJ2-1; 10 nucleotides align to TRBD2. The CDR3 extends over 18 amino acids. The ends lost 3 bases at V and 7 bases at J; junction bases unmatched: 16. The V gene's germline CDR1 is SGHRS and CDR2 YFSETQ. For the CDR3, the DNA is TGCGCCAGCAGCTCGTCCGGGACTAGCGCCCCGGGCGGTAATGAGCAGTTCTTC. Amino acid sequence: CASSSSGTSAPGGNEQFF.

This chain uses TRBV4-3 with TRBJ1-6; no reliable D call. CDR1 and CDR2 (germline): LGHNA, YSLEER. V was shortened by 1 base and J by 10 bases, with 23 bases between the two germline ends. The CDR3 extends over 18 amino acids. As DNA, the CDR3 is TGCGCCAGCAGCCAAGGGACCTGGTCAGACGGCAGGAGATCACCCCTCCACTTT. Protein: CASSQGTWSDGRRSPLHF.

This rearrangement joins TRBV7-9 to TRBJ2-3; 7 bases match TRBD2. The CDR3 runs to 15 residues. V shed 0 bases and J 6 bases; nucleotides not matched to a gene: 6. CDR1 and CDR2 (germline): SEHNR, FQNEAQ (reference sequence). CDR3 DNA: TGTGCCAGCAGCTTAGCTTTGGGGGGGATGGATACGCAGTATTTT. Its protein product is CASSLALGGMDTQYF.